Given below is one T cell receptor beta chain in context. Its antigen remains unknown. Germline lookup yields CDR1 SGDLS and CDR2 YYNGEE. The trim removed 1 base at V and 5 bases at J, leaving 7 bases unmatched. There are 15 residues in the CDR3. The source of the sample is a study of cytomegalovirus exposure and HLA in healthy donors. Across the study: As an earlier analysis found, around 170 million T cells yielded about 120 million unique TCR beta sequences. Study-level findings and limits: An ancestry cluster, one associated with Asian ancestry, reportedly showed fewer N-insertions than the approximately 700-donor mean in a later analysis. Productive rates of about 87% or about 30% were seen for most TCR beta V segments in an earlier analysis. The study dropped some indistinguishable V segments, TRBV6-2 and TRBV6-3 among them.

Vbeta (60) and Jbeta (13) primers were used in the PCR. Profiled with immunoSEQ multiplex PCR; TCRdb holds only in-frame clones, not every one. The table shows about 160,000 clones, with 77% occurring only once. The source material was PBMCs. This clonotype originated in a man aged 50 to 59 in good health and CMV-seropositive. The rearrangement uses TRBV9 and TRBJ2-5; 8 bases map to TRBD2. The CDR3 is CASSVRLAGIETQYF. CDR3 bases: TGTGCCAGCAGCGTACGCCTAGCGGGTATTGAGACCCAGTACTTC.